Below, one TCR beta chain is given with its context. The antigen it binds to is not known. One base away there is no much larger clone; base qualities are not given. Libraries were prepared through the immunoSEQ multiplex PCR assay. The multiplex PCR relied on a mix of 60 forward primers for TCR Vbeta segments and 13 reverse primers for TCR Jbeta segments. Amplification of the CDR3 region of rearranged TCR beta genes was performed with a multiplex PCR assay on genomic DNA. The amplified TCR beta libraries were sequenced on the Illumina HiSeq System as 87-base-pair reads. Under the source paper's analysis protocol: A later analysis tallied roughly 78 million unique TCR beta chains across the approximately 670 repertoires, and approximately 11 million of those chains were shared by two or more donors. Raw reads were error-corrected and collapsed into unique sequences with a nearest-neighbor algorithm that merged closely related sequences to remove PCR and sequencing errors. CDR3 sequences were aligned to IMGT reference sequences to assign V, D and J gene segments. For a sequence to be retained, a match of at least six nucleotides was required to both a V gene segment and a J gene segment. A rearrangement was called productive if the CDR3 had no stop codons and remained in frame with V and J, and every other rearrangement was called non-productive. CDR3 was defined according to IMGT convention as the region running from the second conserved V-encoded cysteine to the conserved J-encoded phenylalanine. The earlier analysis of about 620 of the donors excluded sequences that lacked an unambiguous match to a single V gene segment. In an earlier analysis of several hundred of the donors, V segments were called functional above 56.7% productive rearrangements and were called segregating when the between-donor standard deviation exceeded 5%. A statistical classification framework was built to diagnose cytomegalovirus status from the catalog of TCR beta chain sequences. A later analysis assigned V and J genes by comparing TCR nucleotide sequences with IMGT/GENE-DB human TR gene sequences. In a later analysis, CDR3 sequences and most-parsimonious VDJ recombination scenarios were assigned using the TCRdist pipeline. In a later analysis, each TCR beta chain was defined by its CDR3 amino acid sequence together with its V-gene family, and reads lacking a unique V-gene family were excluded. In a later analysis, approximately 640 highly shared, low-generation-probability nucleotide sequences were removed to address suspected cross-contamination and a sequencing artifact. In a later analysis, a clonal expansion index for each public chain was calculated from normalized within-repertoire ranks of inferred template counts. In a later analysis, generation probabilities were computed using a VDJ recombination model fitted to out-of-frame rearrangements, and the results were checked against IGoR. Hypergeometric tests were used in a later analysis to score TCR-TCR, TCR-HLA and TCR-CMV co-occurrence, with a repertoire-size bias correction applied to the TCR pairs. A later analysis estimated false discovery rates by permuting HLA or CMV assignments 20 times. In a later analysis, co-occurring TCRs were grouped using DBSCAN, with TCRdist sequence similarity added in when clustering inside HLA-allele-positive subsets. Repertoires with fewer than 30,000 or more than 120,000 public chains were left out of co-occurrence clustering, as were about five repertoires with anomalous nucleotide sharing. Imported from immuneACCESS, the table was reduced by TCRdb to in-frame sequences with V and J called. These copies leave out some clones; in studies compared against another copy, an unresolved V gene accounts for under half, and the cause of the remainder is not known. For V, J and clone size, that table is used; D and trimming come from the DNA. This sample has 72,000 or so clones in its table, and about 84% of those were observed once. Roughly 7.8% of the sample rests with the top ten.

The sample originates from a study of cytomegalovirus exposure and HLA in healthy donors (dated by TCRdb to about 2017). Study-level background: In an earlier analysis of about 560 of the donors, roughly 300 Gb of sequence data and 90 million to 130 million unique TCR beta sequences from about 179 million T cells were reported. The study combined high-throughput TCR immunosequencing, statistical association of individual TCRs with disease status, and machine learning to predict cytomegalovirus infection status. All discovery cohort repertoires had been generated on a single sequencing platform. Roughly 5 DR-DQ haplotypes were treated as single units for association and clustering because of strong linkage in the cohort. An early release covering roughly 600 HLA-typed donors comprised approximately 290 gigabases of sequencing data and roughly 85 million unique TCR sequences. Of the roughly 430 genotyped donors, over 65% fell in the genetic ancestry cluster associated with self-reported Caucasian donors. In the later analysis, no new phenotypic data were used to find candidate immune exposures; instead, reliance was placed on TCR beta sequences and their occurrence across donors. Both class I and class II loci were covered by HLA typing, at four-digit resolution. A later genetic analysis used genome-wide SNP genotypes for about 65% of the 666 donors, treating that subset as a discovery cohort. Besides the first cohort of roughly 640 subjects, a separate validation cohort made up of some 110 different subjects was used. Typing coverage varied by locus: roughly 629-640 donors for A, B, C, DRB1 and DQB1; approximately 560 for DQA1; more than 600 for DPA1; fewer than 480 for DPB1. The study aimed to test whether cataloging public T cell receptors could reveal signatures of past pathogen exposure. An earlier analysis of about 620 of the donors applied high-throughput TCR beta sequencing to assess whether each TCR beta V gene segment acted as functional or pseudogenic. Donor age, sex, ethnicity and CMV serostatus were compiled together with the repertoire data. The T cell repertoires of some 700 subjects were profiled by immunosequencing and related to cytomegalovirus serostatus. A later analysis re-analyzed previously published TCR beta repertoires from roughly 690 donors and added high-resolution HLA genotyping to study TCR occurrence patterns. Across approximately 400 genotyped donors of the cohort, an average of roughly 230,000 unique TCR beta nucleotide sequences per donor were sequenced, and roughly a sixth of those sequences were non-productive. Results the study describes overall, beyond this receptor: In an earlier analysis of 500 to 650 of the donors, most TCR beta V segments appeared in productive rearrangements about 90% or about 30% of the time, broadly matching IMGT annotations. In vitro tests confirmed that a few of the cytomegalovirus-associated TCR beta chains recognize cytomegalovirus antigens. According to a later genetic analysis, donors in an Asian-associated ancestry cluster had fewer N-insertions in productive TCRs than the roughly 660-donor mean. In a later analysis, HLA-associated TCR beta chains showed more clonal expansion and lower generation probabilities than non-associated chains that were equally common. Immune exposure information for the cohort was limited to CMV serostatus. Roughly uniform sequencing depth across donors was assumed in presence/absence analyses, although this assumption may not hold. Correlated functional status among segregating V segments might be attributable to linkage disequilibrium, but an unknown experimental factor could not be ruled out. Because HLA typing was unavailable for some donors at each locus, only the typed subset was used in association tests. The authors suggested that the approach could potentially be extended to other disease states and immunological phenotypes. Specific HLA alleles were associated with 16,951 TCR beta sequences at a false discovery rate of 0.05 in a later analysis. V-gene and J-gene trimming of TCR beta chains was associated with a missense DCLRE1C variant in a later genetic analysis, and the association was replicated in an independent cohort. Most TCR sequences were observed very rarely across donors, whereas some public TCRs were present in many individuals. A later analysis reported that several top co-occurrence clusters appeared linked to parvovirus B19, influenza, CMV and Epstein-Barr virus. The classifier was reported to diagnose cytomegalovirus status with high specificity and sensitivity in both the original cohort and the validation cohort. Assigning TCR associations to individual alleles was difficult when HLA alleles, especially DR and DQ, strongly co-occurred. This cohort had only TCR beta chains sequenced, and the lack of alpha or paired-chain data limited which features could be detected. Some IMGT-functional V segments, including TRBV6-2 and TRBV6-3, could not be distinguished by the 87-base-pair reads and were therefore excluded. A cluster of highly shared sequence variants was judged likely to be a technical artifact of the sequencing pipeline. Because counts were too low, about 18 rarely observed V segments, including chromosome 9 orphons, were excluded from the earlier analysis of a few hundred of the donors. A later analysis found that most CMV-associated TCR beta chains appeared HLA-restricted, with HLA associations seemingly driven largely by CMV exposure. In a later analysis, TCR association rates were found to vary across HLA loci, with the most associated TCRs seen for DRB1 alleles and the fewest for HLA-C alleles. In the study, approximately 160 TCR beta chains were listed as associated with cytomegalovirus. A further reported finding was that TCR beta sequences accurately predicted the HLA-A and HLA-B alleles for most subjects in the first cohort.

In total, more than 500 healthy bone marrow donors made up the cohort. At the time of sampling, all cohort members were nominally healthy, though unrecorded immune exposures were likely present. The donor tested CMV seropositive, placing the donor among the roughly 300 seropositive members of the cohort. A peripheral blood sample was collected from each donor, and TCR beta sequencing was performed on peripheral blood mononuclear cells. The Qiagen DNeasy Blood Extraction Kit was used to extract genomic DNA from the blood cell samples. The CDR3, cysteine through phenylalanine, is 12 amino acids long. The only DNA kept is the CDR3, 36 bases in frame from the first base. Trimming costs V 3 bases and J 5 bases, and their ends lie 8 bases apart. The germline V gene supplies CDR1 SGHDT and CDR2 YYEEEE.

Sequenced sample: PBMCs. The sequence derives from a man aged 18 to 35 in good health and CMV-seropositive. The chain is made from TRBV5-6 and TRBJ1-1; matching of 5 bases hints at TRBD1 as the D gene. This receptor has the CDR3 CASSSRVTEAFF. The nucleotides are TGTGCCAGCAGCTCCAGGGTTACTGAAGCTTTCTTT. Beyond the CDR3, the reference TRBV5-6 and TRBJ1-1 genes provide the residues; the full variable domain reads: DAGVTQSPTHLIKTRGQQVTLRCSPKSGHDTVSWYQQALGQGPQFIFQYYEEEERQRGNFPDRFSGHQFPNYSSELNVNALLLGDSALYLCASSSRVTEAFFGQGTRLTVV.